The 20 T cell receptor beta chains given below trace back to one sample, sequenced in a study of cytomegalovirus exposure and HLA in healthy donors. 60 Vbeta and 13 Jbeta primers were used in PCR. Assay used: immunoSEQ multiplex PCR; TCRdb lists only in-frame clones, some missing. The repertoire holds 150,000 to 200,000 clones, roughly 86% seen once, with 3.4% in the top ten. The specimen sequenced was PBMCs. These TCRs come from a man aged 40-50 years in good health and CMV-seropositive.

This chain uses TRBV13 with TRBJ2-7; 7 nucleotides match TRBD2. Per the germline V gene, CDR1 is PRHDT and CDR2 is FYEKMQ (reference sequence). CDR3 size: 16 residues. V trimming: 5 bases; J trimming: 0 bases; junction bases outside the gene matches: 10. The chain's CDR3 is CASSASSTSVSYEQYF. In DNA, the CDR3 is TGTGCCAGCAGCGCGTCCTCAACTAGCGTCTCCTACGAGCAGTACTTC.

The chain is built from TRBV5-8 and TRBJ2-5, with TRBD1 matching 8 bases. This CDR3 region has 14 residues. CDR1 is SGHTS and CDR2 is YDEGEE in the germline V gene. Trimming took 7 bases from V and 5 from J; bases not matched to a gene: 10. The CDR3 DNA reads TGTGCCAGCGGGACCCAGGGGGCTGGCGAGACCCAGTACTTC. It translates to CASGTQGAGETQYF.

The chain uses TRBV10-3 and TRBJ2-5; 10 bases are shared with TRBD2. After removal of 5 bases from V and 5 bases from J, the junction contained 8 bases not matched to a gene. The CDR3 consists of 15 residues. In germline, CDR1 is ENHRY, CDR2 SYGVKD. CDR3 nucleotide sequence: TGTGCCATCAGTCCCGGGACTAGCGTCGGTGAGACCCAGTACTTC. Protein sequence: CAISPGTSVGETQYF.

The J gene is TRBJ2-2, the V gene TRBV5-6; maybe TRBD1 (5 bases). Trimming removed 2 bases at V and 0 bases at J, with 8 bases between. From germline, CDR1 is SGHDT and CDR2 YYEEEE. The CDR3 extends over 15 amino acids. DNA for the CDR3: TGTGCCAGCAGCTTCGGACAACCGAACACCGGGGAGCTGTTTTTT. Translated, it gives CASSFGQPNTGELFF.

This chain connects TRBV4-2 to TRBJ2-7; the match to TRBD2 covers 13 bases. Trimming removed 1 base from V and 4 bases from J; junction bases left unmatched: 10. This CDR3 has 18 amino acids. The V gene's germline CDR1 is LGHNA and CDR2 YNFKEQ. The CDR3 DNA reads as TGTGCCAGCAGCCAAGCCCCTCATGGACTAGCGGGAGCGTACGAGCAGTACTTC. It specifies CASSQAPHGLAGAYEQYF.

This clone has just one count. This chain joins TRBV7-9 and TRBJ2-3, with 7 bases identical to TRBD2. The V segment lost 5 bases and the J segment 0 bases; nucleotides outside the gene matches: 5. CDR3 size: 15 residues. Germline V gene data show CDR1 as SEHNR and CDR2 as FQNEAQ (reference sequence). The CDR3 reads CASSPGRRSTDTQYF. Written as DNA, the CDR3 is TGTGCCAGCAGCCCCGGGAGGCGAAGCACAGATACGCAGTATTTT.

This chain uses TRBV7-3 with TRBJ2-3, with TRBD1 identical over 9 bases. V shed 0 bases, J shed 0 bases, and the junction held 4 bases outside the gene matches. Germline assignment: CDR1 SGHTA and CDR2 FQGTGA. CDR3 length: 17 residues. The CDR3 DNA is TGTGCCAGCAGCTTAACGGGACAGGGAACTAGCACAGATACGCAGTATTTT. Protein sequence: CASSLTGQGTSTDTQYF.

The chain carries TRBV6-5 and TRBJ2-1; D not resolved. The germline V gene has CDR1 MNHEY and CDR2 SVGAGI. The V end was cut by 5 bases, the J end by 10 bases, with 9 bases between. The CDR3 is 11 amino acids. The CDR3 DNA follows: TGTGCCAGCAGTGAGTCCTTCGAGCAGTTCTTC. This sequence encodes CASSESFEQFF.

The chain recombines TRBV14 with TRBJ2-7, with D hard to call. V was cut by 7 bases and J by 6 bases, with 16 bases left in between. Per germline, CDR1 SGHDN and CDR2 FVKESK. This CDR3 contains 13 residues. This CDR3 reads CASNILPGAEQYF. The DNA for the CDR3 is TGTGCCAGCAACATTCTCCCCGGAGCCGAGCAGTACTTC.

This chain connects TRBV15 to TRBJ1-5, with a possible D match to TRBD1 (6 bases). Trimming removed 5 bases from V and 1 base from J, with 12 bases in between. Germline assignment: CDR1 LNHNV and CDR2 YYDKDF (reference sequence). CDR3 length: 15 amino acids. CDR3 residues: CATSPSQGSNQPQHF. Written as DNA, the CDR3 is TGTGCCACCAGCCCCTCTCAGGGGAGCAATCAGCCCCAGCATTTT. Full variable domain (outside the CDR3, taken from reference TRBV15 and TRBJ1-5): DAMVIQNPRYQVTQFGKPVTLSCSQTLNHNVMYWYQQKSSQAPKLLFHYYDKDFNNEADTPDNFQSRRPNTSFCFLDIRSPGLGDTAMYLCATSPSQGSNQPQHFGDGTRLSIL.

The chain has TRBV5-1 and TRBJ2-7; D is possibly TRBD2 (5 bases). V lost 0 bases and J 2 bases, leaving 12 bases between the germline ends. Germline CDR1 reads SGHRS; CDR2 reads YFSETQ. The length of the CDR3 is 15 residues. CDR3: CASSLAPGVAYEQYF. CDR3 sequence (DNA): TGCGCCAGCAGCTTGGCCCCCGGGGTCGCCTACGAGCAGTACTTC.

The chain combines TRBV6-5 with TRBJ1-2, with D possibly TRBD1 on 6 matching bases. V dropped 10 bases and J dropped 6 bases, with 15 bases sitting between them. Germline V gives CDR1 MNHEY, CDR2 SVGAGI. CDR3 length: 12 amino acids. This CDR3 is CATWGGADGYTF. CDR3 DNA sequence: TGTGCCACTTGGGGGGGGGCTGATGGCTACACCTTC.

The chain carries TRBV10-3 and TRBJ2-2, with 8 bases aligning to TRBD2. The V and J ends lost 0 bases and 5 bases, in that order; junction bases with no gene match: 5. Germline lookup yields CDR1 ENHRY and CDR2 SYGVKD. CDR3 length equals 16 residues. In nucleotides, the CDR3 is TGTGCCATCAGTGAGTCGGAAGCGGGGGTGACCGGGGAGCTGTTTTTT. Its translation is CAISESEAGVTGELFF.

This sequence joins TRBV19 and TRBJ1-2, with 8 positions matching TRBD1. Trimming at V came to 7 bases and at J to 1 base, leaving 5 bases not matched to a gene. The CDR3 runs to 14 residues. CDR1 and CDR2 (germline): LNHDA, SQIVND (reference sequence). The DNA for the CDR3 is TGTGCCAGTACGACAGGGGCCCTTAACTATGGCTACACCTTC. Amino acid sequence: CASTTGALNYGYTF. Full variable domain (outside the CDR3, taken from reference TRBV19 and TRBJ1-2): DGGITQSPKYLFRKEGQNVTLSCEQNLNHDAMYWYRQDPGQGLRLIYYSQIVNDFQKGDIAEGYSVSREKKESFPLTVTSAQKNPTAFYLCASTTGALNYGYTFGSGTRLTVV.

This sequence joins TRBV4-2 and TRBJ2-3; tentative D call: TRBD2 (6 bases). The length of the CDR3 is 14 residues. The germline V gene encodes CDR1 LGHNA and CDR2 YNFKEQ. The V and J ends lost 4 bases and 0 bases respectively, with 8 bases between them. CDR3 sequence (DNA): TGTGCCAGCAGCCTGGGACTTAGCACAGATACGCAGTATTTT. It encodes CASSLGLSTDTQYF.

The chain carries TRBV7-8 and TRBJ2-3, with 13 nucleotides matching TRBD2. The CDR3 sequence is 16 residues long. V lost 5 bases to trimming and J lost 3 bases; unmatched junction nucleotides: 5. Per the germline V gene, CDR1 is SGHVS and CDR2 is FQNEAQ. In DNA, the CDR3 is TGTGCCAGCAGCCCAGGACTAGCGGGAGTTACAGATACGCAGTATTTT. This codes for CASSPGLAGVTDTQYF.

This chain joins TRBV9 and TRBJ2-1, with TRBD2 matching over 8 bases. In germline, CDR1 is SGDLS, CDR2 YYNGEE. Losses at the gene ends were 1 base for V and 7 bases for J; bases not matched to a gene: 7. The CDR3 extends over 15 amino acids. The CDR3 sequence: CASSVTSGSRNEQFF. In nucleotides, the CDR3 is TGTGCCAGCAGCGTAACAAGCGGGAGCCGGAATGAGCAGTTCTTC.

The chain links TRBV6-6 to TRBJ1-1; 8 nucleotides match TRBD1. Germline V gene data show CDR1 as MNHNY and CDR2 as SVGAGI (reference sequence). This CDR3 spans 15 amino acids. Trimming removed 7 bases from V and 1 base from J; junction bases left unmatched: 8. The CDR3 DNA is TGTGCCAGCACCCCTCGGACAGGGAAGAACACTGAAGCTTTCTTT. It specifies CASTPRTGKNTEAFF.

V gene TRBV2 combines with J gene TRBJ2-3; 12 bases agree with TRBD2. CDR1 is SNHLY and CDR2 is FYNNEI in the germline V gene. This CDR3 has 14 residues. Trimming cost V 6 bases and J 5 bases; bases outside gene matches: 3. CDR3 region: CASRETSGGDTQYF. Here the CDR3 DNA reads TGTGCCAGCAGGGAGACTAGCGGGGGAGATACGCAGTATTTT.

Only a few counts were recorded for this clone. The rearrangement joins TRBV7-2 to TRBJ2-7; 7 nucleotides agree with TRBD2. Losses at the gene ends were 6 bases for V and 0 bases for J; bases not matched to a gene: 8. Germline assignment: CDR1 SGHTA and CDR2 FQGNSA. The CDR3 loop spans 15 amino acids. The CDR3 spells CASSQSGAPSYEQYF. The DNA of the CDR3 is TGTGCCAGCAGTCAGAGCGGGGCCCCCTCCTACGAGCAGTACTTC. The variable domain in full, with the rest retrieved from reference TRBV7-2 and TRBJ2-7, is GAGVSQSPSNKVTEKGKDVELRCDPISGHTALYWYRQSLGQGLEFLIYFQGNSAPDKSGLPSDRFSAERTGGSVSTLTIQRTQQEDSAVYLCASSQSGAPSYEQYFGPGTRLTVT.